The 18 T cell receptor beta chains presented below share a single source sample, sequenced in a study of blood T cell repertoires in COVID-19 (TCRdb year 2020). The library was made by the immunoSEQ multiplex PCR assay. The table was pulled from immuneACCESS by TCRdb, which kept in-frame rearrangements only. Such tables lose some clones; where checked, under half of the loss comes from unresolved V genes, and the rest has no known cause. The sample has about 45,000 clones on record, roughly 76% of them singletons. 25% to 35% of the sample rests with the top ten. Sequenced input: peripheral blood. The receptors derive from a woman in her 70s with acute or convalescent COVID-19.

The V and J genes are TRBV11-2 and TRBJ2-1; 7 bases are shared with TRBD2. V trimming: 3 bases; J trimming: 1 base; junction bases outside the gene matches: 3. The CDR3 runs 15 residues. From germline, CDR1 is SGHAT and CDR2 FQNNGV. Written as DNA, the CDR3 is TGTGCCAGCAGCTTGACGGGGGGTTCCTACAATGAGCAGTTCTTC. Encoded protein: CASSLTGGSYNEQFF.

The rearrangement links TRBV2 to TRBJ2-2; 9 bases are shared with TRBD2. The germline V gene encodes CDR1 SNHLY and CDR2 FYNNEI. There are 18 residues in the CDR3. Losses at the gene ends were 2 bases for V and 6 bases for J; bases not matched to a gene: 13. CDR3 DNA sequence: TGTGCCAGCAGTGAATGGGGACTAGCAGACGCTCGGGCCGGGGAGCTGTTTTTT. Amino acids: CASSEWGLADARAGELFF.

The chain carries TRBV7-3 and TRBJ2-5; 7 nucleotides agree with TRBD1. Germline loops: CDR1 SGHTA, CDR2 FQGTGA. CDR3 size: 15 residues. V was clipped by 1 base and J by 2 bases; unmatched bases: 4. DNA of the CDR3: TGTGCCAGCAGCTTAAAGGGACAGCTACAAGAGACCCAGTACTTC. It encodes CASSLKGQLQETQYF.

The V gene is TRBV6-6, the J gene TRBJ1-1; D gene unclear. Trimming shortened V by 0 bases and J by 8 bases, and 4 bases separated the two germline ends. CDR1 MNHNY and CDR2 SVGAGI come from the germline V gene (reference sequence). This CDR3 is 11 amino acids long. The CDR3 region has the DNA TGTGCCAGCAGTTACTCGAGCGAAGCTTTCTTT. It encodes CASSYSSEAFF.

V and J are TRBV2 and TRBJ1-4; 7 bases line up with TRBD1. CDR1 is SNHLY, CDR2 FYNNEI, per germline. There are 15 residues in the CDR3. J gave up 3 bases and V 4 bases, and 5 bases lay outside the gene matches. CDR3 protein: CASSATGTANEKLFF. CDR3 nucleotides: TGTGCCAGCAGTGCAACCGGGACAGCTAATGAAAAACTGTTTTTT.

This clone has just a few counts. The J gene is TRBJ1-6, the V gene TRBV15; D remains ambiguous. This CDR3 has 15 residues. CDR1 and CDR2 (germline): LNHNV, YYDKDF (reference sequence). V lost 0 bases and J 9 bases, leaving 12 bases between the germline ends. The CDR3 loop is CATSRDAGSRSPLHF. In DNA, the CDR3 is TGTGCCACCAGCAGAGATGCCGGGAGTCGTTCACCCCTCCACTTT. Supplemented by reference TRBV15 and TRBJ1-6, the full variable domain reads DAMVIQNPRYQVTQFGKPVTLSCSQTLNHNVMYWYQQKSSQAPKLLFHYYDKDFNNEADTPDNFQSRRPNTSFCFLDIRSPGLGDTAMYLCATSRDAGSRSPLHFGNGTRLTVT.

V is TRBV4-1 and J is TRBJ1-4; 8 bases map to TRBD1. Germline V gene data show CDR1 as MGHRA and CDR2 as YSYEKL. CDR3 length equals 18 residues. V was pared by 6 bases and J by 0 bases, with 12 bases of the junction left unmatched. The CDR3 loop reads CASRQDPGGAATNEKLFF. The CDR3, as DNA: TGCGCCAGCAGGCAGGATCCAGGGGGCGCGGCAACTAATGAAAAACTGTTTTTT.

The chain joins TRBV28 to TRBJ1-6; D not resolved. V lost 5 bases and J lost 10, with 21 bases in between. The CDR3 consists of 16 residues. Germline V CDR1 and CDR2: MDHEN, SYDVKM. The CDR3 sequence: CASSLFPAREDSPLHF. CDR3 DNA: TGTGCCAGCAGTCTCTTCCCGGCCCGGGAAGACTCACCCCTCCACTTT.

The genes are TRBV27 and TRBJ1-4, with TRBD1 matching 7 bases. The V gene end was trimmed by 5 bases and the J gene end by 5 bases; junction bases not matched to a gene: 8. Germline CDR1 and CDR2: MNHEY and SMNVEV (reference sequence). This CDR3 has 15 amino acids. CDR3 region: CASSTPGQRNEKLFF. CDR3 nucleotides: TGTGCCAGCAGTACGCCGGGACAGAGGAATGAAAAACTGTTTTTT.

Here the CDR3 DNA reads TGTGCCAGCAGTCAGGGGGCTAGCGACCAAGAGACCCAGTACTTC. The encoded protein is CASSQGASDQETQYF. The chain joins TRBV6-5 to TRBJ2-5; the match to TRBD1 covers 8 bases. Germline CDR1 is MNHEY and CDR2 is SVGAGI. With 5 bases clipped from V and 0 bases from J, the junction kept 5 bases outside the gene matches. The CDR3 contains 15 residues.

This clone showed up just a few times. The chain has TRBV5-1 and TRBJ2-7; 15 bases match TRBD2. CDR3 size: 15 residues. Germline V gene sequence: CDR1 SGHRS, CDR2 YFSETQ. J was trimmed by 6 bases and V by 3 bases; bases with no gene match: 4. CDR3 region: CASSWTSGGVVEQYF. The CDR3 DNA follows: TGCGCCAGCAGCTGGACTAGCGGGGGGGTGGTCGAGCAGTACTTC.

J is TRBJ1-2 and V is TRBV2; D might be TRBD1 (5 bases). Trimming took off 3 bases at V and 8 bases at J, with 16 bases between the two ends. CDR3 length: 14 residues. Germline CDR1 and CDR2: SNHLY and FYNNEI. DNA of the CDR3: TGTGCCAGCAGTGAGGTTGGGGGGAGCTCGGGCTACACCTTC. This encodes CASSEVGGSSGYTF.

The chain employs TRBV12-3 or TRBV12-4 and TRBJ1-6; D uncertain. The CDR3 is 13 residues long. The V and J ends lost 2 bases and 11 bases respectively, with 10 bases between them. As DNA, the CDR3 is TGTGCCAGCAGTTTACCGGGATTGACACCCCTCCACTTT. It codes for CASSLPGLTPLHF.

The V gene is TRBV24-1, the J gene TRBJ2-1; D is unresolved. The V end was cut by 1 base, the J end by 10 bases, with 7 bases between. Germline V CDR1 and CDR2: KGHDR, SFDVKD. This CDR3 region has 12 residues. The CDR3 DNA follows: TGTGCCACCAGTGATTTCCATAGAGAGCAGTTCTTC. It translates to CATSDFHREQFF.

V is TRBV9 and J is TRBJ2-1; 11 bases match TRBD2. With 0 bases clipped from V and 8 bases from J, the junction kept 4 bases outside the gene matches. The CDR3 runs to 15 residues. Per germline, CDR1 SGDLS and CDR2 YYNGEE. Written as DNA, the CDR3 is TGTGCCAGCAGCGTAGAGGGACTAGCGGTTGATGAGCAGTTCTTC. This sequence encodes CASSVEGLAVDEQFF.

In its sample, this clone was seen a few times. This chain joins TRBV28 and TRBJ1-5; D is possibly TRBD1 (6 bases). The V end was cut by 6 bases, the J end by 6 bases, with 15 bases between. In germline, CDR1 is MDHEN, CDR2 SYDVKM. This CDR3 is 14 amino acids long. The CDR3 DNA reads as TGTGCCAGCAGACCGTACAGGGATAGTCAGCCCCAGCATTTT. It yields the protein CASRPYRDSQPQHF.

The chain is built from TRBV11-3 and TRBJ2-7, with TRBD2 matching over 9 bases. This CDR3 is built from 15 residues. Germline CDR1 is SGHNT and CDR2 is YENEEA. V shed 6 bases and J 2 bases; nucleotides not matched to a gene: 8. CDR3 DNA: TGTGCCAGCAGTCTTAGCGGGAGCGATCCCTACGAGCAGTACTTC. Protein sequence: CASSLSGSDPYEQYF.

The J gene is TRBJ1-5, the V gene TRBV2, with D perhaps TRBD1 (5 bases). The CDR3 has 15 amino acids. Germline V CDR1 and CDR2: SNHLY, FYNNEI. V was clipped by 6 bases and J by 4 bases, with 16 bases between them. CDR3 protein: CASRKQGVENQPQHF. The DNA for the CDR3 is TGTGCCAGCAGGAAGCAAGGGGTCGAGAATCAGCCCCAGCATTTT.